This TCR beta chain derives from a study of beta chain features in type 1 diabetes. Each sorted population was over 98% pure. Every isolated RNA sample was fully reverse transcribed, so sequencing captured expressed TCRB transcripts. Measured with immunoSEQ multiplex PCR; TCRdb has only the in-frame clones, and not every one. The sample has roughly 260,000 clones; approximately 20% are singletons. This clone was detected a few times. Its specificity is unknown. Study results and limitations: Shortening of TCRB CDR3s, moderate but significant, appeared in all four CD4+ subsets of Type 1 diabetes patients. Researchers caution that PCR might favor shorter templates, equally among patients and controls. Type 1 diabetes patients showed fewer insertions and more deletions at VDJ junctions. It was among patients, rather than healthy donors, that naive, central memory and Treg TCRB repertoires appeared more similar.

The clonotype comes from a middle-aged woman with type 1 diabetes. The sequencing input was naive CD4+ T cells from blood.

The CDR3: CASSRTGLADNEQFF. In nucleotides, the CDR3 is TGTGCCAGCTCGAGGACGGGACTAGCAGACAATGAGCAGTTCTTC. The rearrangement uses TRBV18 and TRBJ2-1; 9 bases match TRBD2. The CDR3 is made up of 15 amino acids. V dropped 6 bases and J dropped 5; count of bases not matched to a gene: 8. Germline V gene sequence: CDR1 KGHSH, CDR2 LQKENI.